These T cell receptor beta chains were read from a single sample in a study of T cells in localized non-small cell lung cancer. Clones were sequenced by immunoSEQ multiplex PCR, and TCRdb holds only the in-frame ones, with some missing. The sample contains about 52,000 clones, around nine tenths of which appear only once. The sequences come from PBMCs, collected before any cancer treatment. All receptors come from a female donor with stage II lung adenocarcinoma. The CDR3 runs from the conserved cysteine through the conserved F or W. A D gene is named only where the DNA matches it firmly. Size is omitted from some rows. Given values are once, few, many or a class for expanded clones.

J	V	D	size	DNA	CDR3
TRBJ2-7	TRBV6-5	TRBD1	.	TGTGCCAGCAGTTACGGGGGACAGGGAGTGAACGAGCAGTACTTC	CASSYGGQGVNEQYF
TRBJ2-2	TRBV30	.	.	TGTGCCTGGAGTAGGAGGGGGGAGCTGTTTTTT	CAWSRRGELFF
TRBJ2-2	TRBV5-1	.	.	TGCGCCAGCAGCTTGAGAAGGGGTATGGGGGCTGACGGGGAGCTGTTTTTT	CASSLRRGMGADGELFF
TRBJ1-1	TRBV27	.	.	TGTGCCAGCAGTCCCCGTATGCGGGACGGGAACACTGAAGCTTTCTTT	CASSPRMRDGNTEAFF
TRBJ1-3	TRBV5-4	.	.	TGTGCCAGCAGCCGGGGGGGGTTCTCTGGAAACACCATATATTTT	CASSRGGFSGNTIYF
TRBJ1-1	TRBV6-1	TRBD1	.	TGTGCCAGCAGTGTCAGACAGGGCACGAACACTGAAGCTTTCTTT	CASSVRQGTNTEAFF
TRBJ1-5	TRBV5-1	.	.	TGCGCCAGCAGCTTGGACCCAGGGGACAATCAGCCCCAGCATTTT	CASSLDPGDNQPQHF
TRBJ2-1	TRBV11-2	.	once	TGTGCCAGCAGCCCGACTAGAAACCTTTACAATGAGCAGTTCTTC	CASSPTRNLYNEQFF
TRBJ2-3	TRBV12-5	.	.	TGTGCTAGTGGTTTGGTACGTAGTCCTAGCACAGATACGCAGTATTTT	CASGLVRSPSTDTQYF
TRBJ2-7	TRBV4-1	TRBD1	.	TGCGCCAGCAGCCGCATGACAGGGGCGCGCTACGAGCAGTACTTC	CASSRMTGARYEQYF
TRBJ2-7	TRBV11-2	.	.	TGTGCCAGCAGCTTAGTCCCCTTTGGCGAGCAGTACTTC	CASSLVPFGEQYF
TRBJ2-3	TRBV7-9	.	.	TGTGCCAGCAGCCCCACCGGGACGACAGATACGCAGTATTTT	CASSPTGTTDTQYF
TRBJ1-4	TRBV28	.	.	TGTGCCAGCACCACAGGAGCGGGGAGTGAAAAACTGTTTTTT	CASTTGAGSEKLFF
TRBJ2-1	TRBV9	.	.	TGTGCCAGCAGCGACCGACAGGGACTGGGGGAGCAGTTCTTC	CASSDRQGLGEQFF
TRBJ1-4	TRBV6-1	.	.	TGTGCCAGCAGTGAACAGGCAACTAATGAAAAACTGTTTTTT	CASSEQATNEKLFF
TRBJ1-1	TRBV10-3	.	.	TGTGCCATCAGTGAGTCTGTGGGGCCTAACACTGAAGCTTTCTTT	CAISESVGPNTEAFF
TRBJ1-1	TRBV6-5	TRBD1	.	TGTGCCAGCAGTTTGGAAAACAGGGGGTACACTGAAGCTTTCTTT	CASSLENRGYTEAFF
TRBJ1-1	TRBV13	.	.	TGTGCCAGCAGCTTAGCACGCTCGGGGGTCCGAGCCACTGAAGCTTTCTTT	CASSLARSGVRATEAFF
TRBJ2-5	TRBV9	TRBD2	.	TGTGCCAGCAGCTTCCTTAGCGGGGGGGGTCTGGAGACCCAGTACTTC	CASSFLSGGGLETQYF
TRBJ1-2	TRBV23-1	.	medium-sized	TGCGCCAGCAGCCAGACCTATGGCTACACCTTC	CASSQTYGYTF
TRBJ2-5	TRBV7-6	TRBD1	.	TGTGCCAGCAGCTTAGACCCGACAGGGGGCCTTCGGTCAGAGACCCAGTACTTC	CASSLDPTGGLRSETQYF
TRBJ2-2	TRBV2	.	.	TGTGCCAGCAGGCGGGACGTCACCGGGGAGCTGTTTTTT	CASRRDVTGELFF
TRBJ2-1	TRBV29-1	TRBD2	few	TGCAGCGTCCCAGGGCTAGCGGGCAATGAGCAGTTCTTC	CSVPGLAGNEQFF
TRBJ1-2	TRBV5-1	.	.	TGCGCCAGCAGCCCCAATAATGAGGGCTATGGCTACACCTTC	CASSPNNEGYGYTF
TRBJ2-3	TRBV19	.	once	TGTGCCAGTAGCCTAGGGGGATCCACAGATACGCAGTATTTT	CASSLGGSTDTQYF